Detailed here is one T cell receptor beta chain. Its specificity is unknown. This entry belongs to a study of T cell responses to AZD1222 COVID-19 vaccine. The protocol was immunoSEQ multiplex PCR, while the TCRdb copy is restricted to in-frame clones and leaves out a portion. The top ten clones hold about 1.1% of a sample with about 130,000 clones, over 85% of them seen once. General study findings and limits: It should be noted that donors were predominantly white British and more often female, and clonal diversity was possibly underestimated. Two AZD1222 doses significantly raised spike-specific TCR breadth and depth over controls.

Researchers grouped second doses given at about 4 or about 12 weeks into one pool. The source is an adult who received the AZD1222 COVID-19 vaccine. This specimen was peripheral blood, taken 28 days after the second AZD1222 dose.

DNA for the CDR3: TGTGCCAGTAGTATCACTCTTGGACAGGGCGGGCAGCCCCAGCATTTT. This codes for CASSITLGQGGQPQHF. The chain joins TRBV19 to TRBJ1-5, with 8 positions matching TRBD1. The CDR3 is made up of 16 amino acids. Trimming cost V 3 bases and J 7 bases; bases outside gene matches: 11. CDR1 is LNHDA and CDR2 is SQIVND in the germline V gene (reference sequence). The entire variable domain, with the rest obtained from reference TRBV19 and TRBJ1-5, is as follows: DGGITQSPKYLFRKEGQNVTLSCEQNLNHDAMYWYRQDPGQGLRLIYYSQIVNDFQKGDIAEGYSVSREKKESFPLTVTSAQKNPTAFYLCASSITLGQGGQPQHFGDGTRLSIL.